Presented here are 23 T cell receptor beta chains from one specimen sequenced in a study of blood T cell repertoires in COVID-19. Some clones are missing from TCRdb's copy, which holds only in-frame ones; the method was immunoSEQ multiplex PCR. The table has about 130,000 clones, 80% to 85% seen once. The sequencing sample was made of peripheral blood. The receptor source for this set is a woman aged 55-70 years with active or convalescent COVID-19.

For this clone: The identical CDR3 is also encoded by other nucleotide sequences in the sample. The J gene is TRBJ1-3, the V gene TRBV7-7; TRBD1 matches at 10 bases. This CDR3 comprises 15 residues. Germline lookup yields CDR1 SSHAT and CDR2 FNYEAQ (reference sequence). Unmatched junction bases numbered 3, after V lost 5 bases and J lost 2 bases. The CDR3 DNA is TGTGCCAGCAGCCATGGACAGGGGGCTGGAAACACCATATATTTT. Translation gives CASSHGQGAGNTIYF.

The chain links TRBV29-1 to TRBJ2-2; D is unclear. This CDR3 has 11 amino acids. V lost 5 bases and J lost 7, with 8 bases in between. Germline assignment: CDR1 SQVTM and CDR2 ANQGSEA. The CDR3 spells CSVKNFGELFF. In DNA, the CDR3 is TGCAGCGTTAAGAACTTCGGGGAGCTGTTTTTT.

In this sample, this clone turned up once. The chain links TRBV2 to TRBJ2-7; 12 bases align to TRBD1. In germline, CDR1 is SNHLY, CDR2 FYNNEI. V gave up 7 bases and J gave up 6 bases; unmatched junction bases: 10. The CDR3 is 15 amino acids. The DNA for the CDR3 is TGTGCCAGCACCTCATCCGGGACAGGGGGCGGCGAGCAGTACTTC. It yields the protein CASTSSGTGGGEQYF.

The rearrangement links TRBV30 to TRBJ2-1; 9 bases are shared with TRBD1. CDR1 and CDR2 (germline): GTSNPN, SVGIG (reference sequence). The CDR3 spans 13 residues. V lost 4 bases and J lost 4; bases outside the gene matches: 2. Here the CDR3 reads CAWTGTGYNEQFF. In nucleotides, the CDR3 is TGTGCCTGGACTGGGACAGGGTACAATGAGCAGTTCTTC.

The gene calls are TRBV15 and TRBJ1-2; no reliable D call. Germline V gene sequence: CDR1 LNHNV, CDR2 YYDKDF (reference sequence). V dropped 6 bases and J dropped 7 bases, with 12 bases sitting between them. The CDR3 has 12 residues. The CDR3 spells CATRRDARGYTF. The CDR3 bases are TGTGCCACCAGACGGGATGCGCGTGGCTACACCTTC.

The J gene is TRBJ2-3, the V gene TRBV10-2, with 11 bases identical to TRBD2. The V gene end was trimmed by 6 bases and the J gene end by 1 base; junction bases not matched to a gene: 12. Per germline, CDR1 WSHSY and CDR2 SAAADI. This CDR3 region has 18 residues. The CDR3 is CASRPFSGGAPRTDTQYF. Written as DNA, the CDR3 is TGCGCCAGCAGGCCATTTAGCGGGGGGGCACCCCGCACAGATACGCAGTATTTT.

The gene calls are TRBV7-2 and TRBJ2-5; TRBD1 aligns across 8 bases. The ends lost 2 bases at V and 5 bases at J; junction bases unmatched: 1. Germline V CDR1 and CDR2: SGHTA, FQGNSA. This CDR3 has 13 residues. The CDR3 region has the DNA TGTGCCAGCAGCTTATCAGGGGGCGAGACCCAGTACTTC. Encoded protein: CASSLSGGETQYF.

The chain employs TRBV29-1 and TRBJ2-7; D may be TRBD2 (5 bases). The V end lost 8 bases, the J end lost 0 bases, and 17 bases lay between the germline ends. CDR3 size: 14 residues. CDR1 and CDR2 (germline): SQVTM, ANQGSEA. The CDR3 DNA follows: TGCAGCATTCTTAGCGCCGATAGCTCCTACGAGCAGTACTTC. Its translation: CSILSADSSYEQYF.

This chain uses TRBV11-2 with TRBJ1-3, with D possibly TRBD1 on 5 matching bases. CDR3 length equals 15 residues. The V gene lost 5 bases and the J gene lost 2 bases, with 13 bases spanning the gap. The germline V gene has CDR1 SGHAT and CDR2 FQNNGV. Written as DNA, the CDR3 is TGTGCCAGCAGCCTGGGCGGGGGAACTGGAAACACCATATATTTT. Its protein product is CASSLGGGTGNTIYF.

CDR3 DNA sequence: TGTGCCAGTAGTAGGATGGGGCAGTTAATCACAGATACGCAGTATTTT. It is translated as CASSRMGQLITDTQYF. J is TRBJ2-3 and V is TRBV19, with D perhaps TRBD1 (5 bases). The V end was cut by 4 bases, the J end by 2 bases, with 16 bases between. CDR1 is LNHDA and CDR2 is SQIVND in the germline V gene (reference sequence). The CDR3 spans 16 residues.

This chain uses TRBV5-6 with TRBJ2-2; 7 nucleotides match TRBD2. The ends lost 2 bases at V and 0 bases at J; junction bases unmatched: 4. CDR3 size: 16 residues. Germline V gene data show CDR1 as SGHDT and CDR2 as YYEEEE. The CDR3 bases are TGTGCCAGCAGCTTTAGGCTAGCGGCGAACACCGGGGAGCTGTTTTTT. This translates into CASSFRLAANTGELFF.

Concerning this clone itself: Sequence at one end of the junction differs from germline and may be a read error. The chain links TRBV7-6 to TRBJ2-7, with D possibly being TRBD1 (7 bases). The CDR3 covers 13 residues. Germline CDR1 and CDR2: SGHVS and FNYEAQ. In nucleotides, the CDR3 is TGTGCCAGCAGCTTAGGAGGAGGGGGACAGCTAGACTTC. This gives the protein CASSLGGGGQLDF.

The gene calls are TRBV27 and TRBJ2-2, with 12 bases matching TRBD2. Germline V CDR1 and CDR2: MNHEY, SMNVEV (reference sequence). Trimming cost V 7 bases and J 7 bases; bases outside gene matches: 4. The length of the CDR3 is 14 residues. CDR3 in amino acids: CASNGLAGNGELFF. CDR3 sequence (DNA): TGTGCCAGCAATGGACTAGCGGGGAACGGGGAGCTGTTTTTT.

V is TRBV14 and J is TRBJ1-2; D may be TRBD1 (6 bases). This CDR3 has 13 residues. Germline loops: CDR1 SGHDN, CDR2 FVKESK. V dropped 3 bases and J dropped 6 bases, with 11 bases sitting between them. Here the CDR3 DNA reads TGTGCCAGCAGCCACTACAGGGTACATGGCTACACCTTC. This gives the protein CASSHYRVHGYTF.

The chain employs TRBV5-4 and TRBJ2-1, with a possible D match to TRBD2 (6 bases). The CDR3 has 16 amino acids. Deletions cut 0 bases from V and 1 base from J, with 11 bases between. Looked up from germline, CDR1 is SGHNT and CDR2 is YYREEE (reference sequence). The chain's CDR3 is CASSLEASVSYNEQFF. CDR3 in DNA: TGTGCCAGCAGCTTGGAGGCTAGCGTTTCCTACAATGAGCAGTTCTTC.

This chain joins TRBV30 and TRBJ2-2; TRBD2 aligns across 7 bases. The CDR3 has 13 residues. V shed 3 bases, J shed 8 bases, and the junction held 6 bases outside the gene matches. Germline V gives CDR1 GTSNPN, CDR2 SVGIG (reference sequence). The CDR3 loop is CAWSRTSKGELFF. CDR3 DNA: TGTGCCTGGAGCCGGACTAGTAAGGGGGAGCTGTTTTTT.

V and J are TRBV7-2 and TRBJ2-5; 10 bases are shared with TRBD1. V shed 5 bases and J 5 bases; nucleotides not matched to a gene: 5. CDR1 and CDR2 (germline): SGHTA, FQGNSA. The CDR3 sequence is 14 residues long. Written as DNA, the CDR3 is TGTGCCAGCAGCCCAGACAGGGGGCGCGAGACCCAGTACTTC. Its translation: CASSPDRGRETQYF. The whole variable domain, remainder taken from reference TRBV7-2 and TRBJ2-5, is GAGVSQSPSNKVTEKGKDVELRCDPISGHTALYWYRQSLGQGLEFLIYFQGNSAPDKSGLPSDRFSAERTGGSVSTLTIQRTQQEDSAVYLCASSPDRGRETQYFGPGTRLLVL.

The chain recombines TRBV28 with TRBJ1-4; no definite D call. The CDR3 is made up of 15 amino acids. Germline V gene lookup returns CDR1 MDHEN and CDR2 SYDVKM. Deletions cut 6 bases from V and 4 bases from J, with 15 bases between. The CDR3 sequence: CASSSLGQSNEKLFF. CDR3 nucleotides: TGTGCCAGCAGCTCTCTAGGTCAAAGTAATGAAAAACTGTTTTTT.

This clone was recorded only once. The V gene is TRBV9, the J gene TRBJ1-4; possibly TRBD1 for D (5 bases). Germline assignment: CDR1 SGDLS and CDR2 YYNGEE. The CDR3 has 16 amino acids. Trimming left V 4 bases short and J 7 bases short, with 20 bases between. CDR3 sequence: CASSNGRAGLGEKLFF. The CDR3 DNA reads TGTGCCAGCAGCAATGGAAGGGCGGGGCTTGGTGAAAAACTGTTTTTT.

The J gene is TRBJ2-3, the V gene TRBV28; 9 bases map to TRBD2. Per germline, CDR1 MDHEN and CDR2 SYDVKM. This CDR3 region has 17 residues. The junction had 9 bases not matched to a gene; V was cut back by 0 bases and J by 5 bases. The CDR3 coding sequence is TGTGCCAGCAGTTTATGGACCTTAGCGGGAGAAGTAGATACGCAGTATTTT. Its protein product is CASSLWTLAGEVDTQYF.

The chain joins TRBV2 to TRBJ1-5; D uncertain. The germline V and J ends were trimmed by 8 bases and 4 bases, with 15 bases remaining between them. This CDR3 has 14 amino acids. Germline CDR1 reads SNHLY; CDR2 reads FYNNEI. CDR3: CASDLAGGNQPQHF. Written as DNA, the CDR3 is TGTGCCAGCGACTTAGCGGGAGGTAATCAGCCCCAGCATTTT.

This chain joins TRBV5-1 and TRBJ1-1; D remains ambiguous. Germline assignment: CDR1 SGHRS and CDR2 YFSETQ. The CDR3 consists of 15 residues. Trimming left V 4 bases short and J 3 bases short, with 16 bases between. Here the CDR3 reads CASSPREGLYTEAFF. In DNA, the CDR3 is TGCGCCAGCAGCCCTCGGGAGGGATTGTACACTGAAGCTTTCTTT.

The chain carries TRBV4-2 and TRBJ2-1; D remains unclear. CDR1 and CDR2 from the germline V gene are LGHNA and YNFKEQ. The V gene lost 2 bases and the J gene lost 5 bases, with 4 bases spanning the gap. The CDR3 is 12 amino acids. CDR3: CASSQPNNEQFF. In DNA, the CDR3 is TGTGCCAGCAGCCAACCTAACAATGAGCAGTTCTTC.